The rows below give T cell receptor beta chains drawn from one sample of a study of response to subunit inactivated influenza vaccine. A single record per CDR3 protein comes from TCRdb applying MiXCR to the RT-PCR reads. Among approximately 500,000 distinct CDR3 sequences listed, 14% were seen once. The sample was PBMCs from blood, taken about 12 days after vaccination. The receptors derive from a man aged 50 to 59 who received an inactivated influenza vaccine. CDR3s include the opening cysteine and the closing phenylalanine or tryptophan.

cdr3_aa: CASSAPGRGNEQFF
j_call: TRBJ2-1
v_call: TRBV9
cdr3_length: 14

cdr3_aa: CASSLGGTLSYNEQFF
j_call: TRBJ2-1
v_call: TRBV5-6
cdr3_length: 16

cdr3_aa: CSARDLGLAGVEGYNEQFF
j_call: TRBJ2-1
v_call: TRBV20-1
cdr3_length: 19

cdr3_aa: CASSYNGLGPETQYF
j_call: TRBJ2-5
v_call: TRBV6-5
cdr3_length: 15

cdr3_aa: CASSLGRYQPQHF
j_call: TRBJ1-5
v_call: TRBV12-3/TRBV12-4
cdr3_length: 13

cdr3_aa: CASLQGARNEQFF
j_call: TRBJ2-1
v_call: TRBV12-3/TRBV12-4
cdr3_length: 13

cdr3_aa: CASSGAFGTSGSASQTQYF
j_call: TRBJ2-5
v_call: TRBV4-2
cdr3_length: 19

cdr3_aa: CSARASNAGELFF
j_call: TRBJ2-2
v_call: TRBV20-1
cdr3_length: 13

cdr3_aa: CASSSVFATGSYEQYF
j_call: TRBJ2-7
v_call: TRBV6-5
cdr3_length: 16

cdr3_aa: CASSPQGFEQFF
j_call: TRBJ2-1
v_call: TRBV7-9
cdr3_length: 12

cdr3_aa: CASSLRMYGTDTQYF
j_call: TRBJ2-3
v_call: TRBV7-2
cdr3_length: 15

cdr3_aa: CASSDDRAHGQPQHF
j_call: TRBJ1-5
v_call: TRBV12-3/TRBV12-4
cdr3_length: 15

cdr3_aa: CASTRGWQETQYF
j_call: TRBJ2-5
v_call: TRBV2
cdr3_length: 13

cdr3_aa: CASSQVSGGSSPLHF
j_call: TRBJ1-6
v_call: TRBV14
cdr3_length: 15

cdr3_aa: CSARLQGLAGSGELFF
j_call: TRBJ2-2
v_call: TRBV20-1
cdr3_length: 16

cdr3_aa: CASMVQRGDTQYF
j_call: TRBJ2-3
v_call: TRBV27
cdr3_length: 13

cdr3_aa: CLGTTAGLGGSYNEQFF
j_call: TRBJ2-1
v_call: TRBV6-7
cdr3_length: 17

cdr3_aa: CASRSRREGRDTQYF
j_call: TRBJ2-3
v_call: TRBV5-5
cdr3_length: 15

cdr3_aa: CASSVRGRAGDTQYF
j_call: TRBJ2-3
v_call: TRBV9
cdr3_length: 15

cdr3_aa: CASRGQGNTEAFF
j_call: TRBJ1-1
v_call: TRBV7-9
cdr3_length: 13

cdr3_aa: CASSFFASQETQYF
j_call: TRBJ2-5
v_call: TRBV7-2
cdr3_length: 14

cdr3_aa: CASRSGSPYEQYF
j_call: TRBJ2-7
v_call: TRBV6-1
cdr3_length: 13

cdr3_aa: CASSQVEGRINEQYF
j_call: TRBJ2-7
v_call: TRBV4-2
cdr3_length: 15

cdr3_aa: CSARVVGRTGELFF
j_call: TRBJ2-2
v_call: TRBV20-1
cdr3_length: 14

cdr3_aa: CASSSFLRFALDKLNTGELFF
j_call: TRBJ2-2
v_call: TRBV11-3
cdr3_length: 21

cdr3_aa: CASSYRKGDSGELFF
j_call: TRBJ2-2
v_call: TRBV6-5
cdr3_length: 15

cdr3_aa: CASSKQGFDGYTF
j_call: TRBJ1-2
v_call: TRBV12-3/TRBV12-4
cdr3_length: 13

cdr3_aa: CASSPGQGETEAFF
j_call: TRBJ1-1
v_call: TRBV4-3
cdr3_length: 14